These 27 T cell receptor beta chains were sequenced from one sample in a study of blood T cell repertoires in COVID-19. The protocol was immunoSEQ multiplex PCR, while the TCRdb copy is restricted to in-frame clones and leaves out a portion. The table has more than 65,000 clones, 65% to 85% seen once. Sequenced: peripheral blood. These receptors were collected from a man aged 50 to 60 with active COVID-19.

The table lists this clone with a few counts. This chain uses TRBV7-2 with TRBJ1-5, with D possibly matching TRBD1 (5 bases). Trimming took off 3 bases at V and 0 bases at J, with 9 bases between the two ends. CDR1 SGHTA and CDR2 FQGNSA come from the germline V gene. The CDR3 sequence is 15 residues long. For the CDR3, the DNA is TGTGCCAGCAGCTTTCAGGGAAATAGCAATCAGCCCCAGCATTTT. Residues: CASSFQGNSNQPQHF.

This clone was counted only a few times. The chain's CDR3 is CASSQWGLAGGSYEQYF. The DNA of the CDR3 is TGCGCCAGCAGCCAATGGGGACTAGCGGGAGGGTCCTACGAGCAGTACTTC. This rearrangement joins TRBV4-1 to TRBJ2-7; the match to TRBD2 covers 16 bases. This CDR3 is built from 17 residues. The V gene end was trimmed by 2 bases and the J gene end by 1 base; junction bases not matched to a gene: 2. Germline CDR1 and CDR2: MGHRA and YSYEKL.

The chain couples TRBV19 to TRBJ1-4, with D possibly TRBD1 on 6 matching bases. The length of the CDR3 is 14 residues. V shed 7 bases and J shed 10 bases, with 19 bases lying between them. Per germline, CDR1 LNHDA and CDR2 SQIVND (reference sequence). CDR3 DNA: TGTGCCAGTACCCCCAGGGACACACCCACAAAACTGTTTTTT. Protein: CASTPRDTPTKLFF.

This chain links TRBV6-5 with TRBJ2-3; D unresolved. The ends were cut back, 6 bases at V and 2 bases at J, with 9 bases in the middle. This CDR3 has 13 amino acids. CDR1 and CDR2 from the germline V gene are MNHEY and SVGAGI. The CDR3 region is CASRAQATDTQYF. In DNA form, the CDR3 reads TGTGCCAGCAGGGCTCAGGCCACAGATACGCAGTATTTT.

This clone has more than one count but fewer than ten. The chain links TRBV6-2 or TRBV6-3 to TRBJ2-1, with 8 bases that match TRBD1. The CDR3 is 15 residues long. Germline values: CDR1 MNHEY, CDR2 SVGEGT. J lost 6 bases, V lost 6 bases, and 10 bases had no gene match. The CDR3 nucleotides are TGTGCCAGCAGCCAACGACGGACAGGGCGCAATGAGCAGTTCTTC. Its translation: CASSQRRTGRNEQFF.

The chain joins TRBV5-4 to TRBJ2-7, with TRBD2 as a possible D gene (6 bases). CDR3 length equals 13 residues. Germline V gives CDR1 SGHNT, CDR2 YYREEE (reference sequence). The V and J ends lost 6 bases and 0 bases respectively, with 10 bases between them. CDR3 region: CASTGGDSYEQYF. CDR3 in DNA: TGTGCCAGCACGGGCGGGGACTCCTACGAGCAGTACTTC.

V and J are TRBV6-5 and TRBJ2-2, with TRBD2 as a possible D gene (5 bases). V was shortened by 10 bases and J by 4 bases, with 13 bases between the two germline ends. Germline CDR1 MNHEY, CDR2 SVGAGI. This CDR3 has 13 residues. CDR3 nucleotide sequence: TGTGCCACCCTAAGTCGGGGCACCGGGGAGCTGTTTTTT. Residues: CATLSRGTGELFF.

CDR3 protein: CASSLDRGTSETQYF. The CDR3 DNA sequence: TGCGCCAGCAGCTTGGATAGGGGGACATCAGAGACCCAGTACTTC. The chain couples TRBV5-1 to TRBJ2-5, with D possibly TRBD1 on 6 matching bases. The germline V gene encodes CDR1 SGHRS and CDR2 YFSETQ. V lost 0 bases and J lost 4, with 13 bases in between. This CDR3 has 15 amino acids.

There are many counts of this clone. The chain has TRBV10-1 and TRBJ2-7, with 12 bases matching TRBD1. CDR1 and CDR2 (germline): WNHNN, SYGVQD (reference sequence). The J segment lost 6 bases and the V segment lost 4 bases, leaving 4 bases of the junction unmatched. The CDR3 consists of 14 residues. The CDR3 DNA is TGCGCCAGCAGTGCCCGGGACAGGGGGCGCGAGCAGTACTTC. It encodes CASSARDRGREQYF.

The chain employs TRBV7-2 and TRBJ2-1; 8 nucleotides line up with TRBD2. CDR1 and CDR2 from the germline V gene are SGHTA and FQGNSA. V lost 6 bases, J lost 4 bases, and 11 bases stayed unmatched. This CDR3 has 16 residues. The CDR3 DNA sequence: TGTGCCAGCAGTCCGGCGGGGGGACTACCTTACAATGAGCAGTTCTTC. It translates to CASSPAGGLPYNEQFF. The full variable domain, its missing parts supplied by reference TRBV7-2 and TRBJ2-1, is GAGVSQSPSNKVTEKGKDVELRCDPISGHTALYWYRQSLGQGLEFLIYFQGNSAPDKSGLPSDRFSAERTGGSVSTLTIQRTQQEDSAVYLCASSPAGGLPYNEQFFGPGTRLTVL.

The table lists this clone with a count of one. The genes are TRBV6-1 and TRBJ2-5; a possible D gene is TRBD1 (5 bases). V gave up 2 bases and J gave up 0 bases, with 7 bases separating them. CDR1 is MNHNS, CDR2 SASEGT, per germline. This CDR3 comprises 14 residues. The CDR3 region has the DNA TGTGCCAGCAGTGAAATAGGGGACCAAGAGACCCAGTACTTC. Protein: CASSEIGDQETQYF.

The chain links TRBV4-1 to TRBJ2-5, with D tentatively TRBD1 (5 bases). CDR3 length equals 14 residues. With 1 base removed from V and 1 base from J, the gap between germline ends came to 7 bases. Germline V CDR1 and CDR2: MGHRA, YSYEKL. The DNA of the CDR3 is TGCGCCAGCAGCCAAGGACAGTTCCAAGAGACCCAGTACTTC. This codes for CASSQGQFQETQYF.

V is TRBV12-1 and J is TRBJ2-2; TRBD2, the table's D call, was not compared with the DNA. TRBV12-1 is a known pseudogene. The CDR3 has 11 amino acids. For the CDR3, the DNA is TGTGCCAGCAGCGCCGGCGGGGAGCTGTTTTTT. As protein: CASSAGGELFF.

The rearrangement uses TRBV7-9 and TRBJ2-5; possible D gene TRBD1, 6 bases. CDR3 length: 15 residues. V lost 5 bases and J 1 base, leaving 14 bases between the germline ends. Germline V gene lookup returns CDR1 SEHNR and CDR2 FQNEAQ (reference sequence). Written as DNA, the CDR3 is TGTGCCAGCAGCCCCCGGGACACTTCCCAAGAGACCCAGTACTTC. Protein: CASSPRDTSQETQYF.

The J gene is TRBJ2-7, the V gene TRBV18; 9 nucleotides line up with TRBD1. This CDR3 is built from 13 residues. Trimming took 2 bases from V and 5 from J; bases not matched to a gene: 1. Germline-derived CDR1 and CDR2 are KGHSH and LQKENI. The CDR3 DNA is TGTGCCAGCTCACCAGGGACAGGGCACGAGCAGTACTTC. It translates to CASSPGTGHEQYF.

V is TRBV6-5 and J is TRBJ1-1; D is perhaps TRBD1 (5 bases). V was cut by 2 bases and J by 6 bases, with 10 bases left in between. Germline CDR1 reads MNHEY; CDR2 reads SVGAGI. The CDR3 has 13 amino acids. CDR3 DNA: TGTGCCAGCAGTTACCCAGGGATCGCTGAAGCTTTCTTT. It is translated as CASSYPGIAEAFF.

This clone has only a few counts. The chain is built from TRBV6-5 and TRBJ2-7, with D perhaps TRBD1 (6 bases). Germline lookup yields CDR1 MNHEY and CDR2 SVGAGI. Trimming removed 5 bases at V and 4 bases at J, with 12 bases between. The CDR3 loop spans 13 amino acids. The CDR3: CASSLGQSYEQYF. Written as DNA, the CDR3 is TGTGCCAGCAGTCTTGGACAGTCGTACGAGCAGTACTTC.

The table lists this clone with a few counts. This rearrangement joins TRBV18 to TRBJ1-4; no clear D gene. The length of the CDR3 is 13 residues. The germline V gene encodes CDR1 KGHSH and CDR2 LQKENI. V gave up 5 bases and J gave up 8 bases, with 12 bases separating them. The CDR3 sequence is CASSYREKEKLFF. CDR3 nucleotide sequence: TGTGCCAGCTCATACCGGGAGAAGGAAAAACTGTTTTTT.

The gene calls are TRBV13 and TRBJ1-6; 10 bases are shared with TRBD1. The CDR3 totals 15 residues. Losses at the gene ends were 0 bases for V and 9 bases for J; bases not matched to a gene: 2. The germline V gene has CDR1 PRHDT and CDR2 FYEKMQ (reference sequence). CDR3 coding DNA: TGTGCCAGCAGCTTAGGGGGACAGGGGAGTTCACCCCTCCACTTT. Encoded protein: CASSLGGQGSSPLHF.

The chain links TRBV3-1 (or the pseudogene TRBV3-2) to TRBJ2-5; TRBD1 might be the D (6 bases). Per germline, CDR1 LGHDT and CDR2 YNNKEL (reference sequence). Trimming took 1 base from V and 2 from J, leaving 8 bases between them. The length of the CDR3 is 14 residues. The CDR3 region has the DNA TGTGCCAGCAGCCAAGGGACAGAGCAAGAGACCCAGTACTTC. Translation gives CASSQGTEQETQYF.

V gene TRBV28 combines with J gene TRBJ2-1, with 7 bases fitting TRBD2. Trimming at V came to 5 bases and at J to 7 bases, leaving 11 bases not matched to a gene. CDR1 is MDHEN and CDR2 is SYDVKM in the germline V gene. The CDR3 has 15 amino acids. CDR3 loop: CASSSLAAPRNEQFF. The CDR3 bases are TGTGCCAGCAGTAGTCTAGCGGCCCCAAGGAATGAGCAGTTCTTC.

Points on this clone: In the same sample, other DNA sequences code for this CDR3. This rearrangement joins TRBV5-1 to TRBJ2-3, with D possibly matching TRBD1 (5 bases). CDR1 is SGHRS and CDR2 is YFSETQ in the germline V gene. Trimming left V 3 bases short and J 1 base short, with 9 bases between. This CDR3 region has 14 residues. Here the CDR3 reads CASSWGGGTDTQYF. In DNA, the CDR3 is TGCGCCAGCAGCTGGGGCGGCGGCACAGATACGCAGTATTTT.

The chain carries TRBV5-6 and TRBJ2-2; D not certain. CDR3 length: 17 amino acids. CDR1 and CDR2 (germline): SGHDT, YYEEEE. V was pared by 0 bases and J by 0 bases, with 12 bases between. In DNA form, the CDR3 reads TGTGCCAGCAGCTTGGCTTTCTACCTCGCGAACACCGGGGAGCTGTTTTTT. The encoded protein is CASSLAFYLANTGELFF.

The chain joins TRBV5-4 to TRBJ2-7; the match to TRBD2 covers 15 bases. Germline V lookup: CDR1 SGHNT, CDR2 YYREEE (reference sequence). The CDR3 contains 16 residues. V shed 2 bases, J shed 5 bases, and the junction held 5 bases outside the gene matches. CDR3 nucleotides: TGTGCCAGCAGCTTAGGACTAGCGGGAGGGCCAGACGAGCAGTACTTC. Its translation: CASSLGLAGGPDEQYF.

This rearrangement joins TRBV5-1 to TRBJ2-3, with 9 bases that match TRBD2. The germline gives CDR1 SGHRS, CDR2 YFSETQ. This CDR3 is built from 16 residues. V lost 1 base and J lost 2; bases outside the gene matches: 5. CDR3 DNA sequence: TGCGCCAGCAGCTTGTTGGTAGCGGGAGCCACAGATACGCAGTATTTT. Its translation: CASSLLVAGATDTQYF.

The chain joins TRBV9 to TRBJ2-7, with 8 positions matching TRBD2. Looked up from germline, CDR1 is SGDLS and CDR2 is YYNGEE. This CDR3 is 15 amino acids long. The J segment lost 2 bases and the V segment lost 3 bases, leaving 7 bases of the junction unmatched. CDR3 sequence: CASSEGMGLAYEQYF. The CDR3 nucleotides read TGTGCCAGCAGCGAGGGGATGGGACTAGCCTACGAGCAGTACTTC. Filled out from reference TRBV9 and TRBJ2-7, the complete variable domain reads DSGVTQTPKHLITATGQRVTLRCSPRSGDLSVYWYQQSLDQGLQFLIQYYNGEERAKGNILERFSAQQFPDLHSELNLSSLELGDSALYFCASSEGMGLAYEQYFGPGTRLTVT.

Only one count was recorded for this clone. The rearrangement joins TRBV15 to TRBJ2-1; 10 nucleotides agree with TRBD2. Looked up from germline, CDR1 is LNHNV and CDR2 is YYDKDF (reference sequence). This CDR3 region has 16 residues. V shed 6 bases and J 9 bases; nucleotides not matched to a gene: 14. The CDR3 DNA follows: TGTGCCACCAGACCCCATTCAGCGGGAGGGAACGGTGAGCAGTTCTTC. It encodes CATRPHSAGGNGEQFF. The whole variable domain, remainder taken from reference TRBV15 and TRBJ2-1, is DAMVIQNPRYQVTQFGKPVTLSCSQTLNHNVMYWYQQKSSQAPKLLFHYYDKDFNNEADTPDNFQSRRPNTSFCFLDIRSPGLGDTAMYLCATRPHSAGGNGEQFFGPGTRLTVL.